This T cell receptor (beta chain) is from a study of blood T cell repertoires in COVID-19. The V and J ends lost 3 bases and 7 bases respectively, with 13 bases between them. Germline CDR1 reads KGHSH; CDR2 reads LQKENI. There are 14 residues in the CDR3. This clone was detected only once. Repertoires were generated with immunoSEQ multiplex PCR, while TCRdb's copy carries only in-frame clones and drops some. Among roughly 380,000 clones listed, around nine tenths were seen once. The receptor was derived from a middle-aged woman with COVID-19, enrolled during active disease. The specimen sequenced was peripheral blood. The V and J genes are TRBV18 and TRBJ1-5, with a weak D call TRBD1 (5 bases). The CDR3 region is CASSPDGGEQPQHF. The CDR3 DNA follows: TGTGCCAGCTCACCTGACGGGGGGGAACAGCCCCAGCATTTT.